The 6 T cell receptor beta chains listed next were all sequenced from one sample in a study of OX40 agonist ivuxolimab in advanced cancers. Libraries were prepared by immunoSEQ multiplex PCR; TCRdb keeps only in-frame clonotypes and omits some of them. The table has about 42,000 clones, approximately 83% seen once; the top ten hold more than 20%. The input for sequencing was CD4+ or CD8+ T cells sorted from blood, taken in a trial of the OX40 agonist ivuxolimab. The source of these receptors is an adult with an advanced solid tumor such as melanoma, head and neck, liver or kidney cancer.

The chain combines TRBV9 with TRBJ2-1; D is undetermined. This CDR3 comprises 17 residues. V was trimmed by 4 bases and J by 0 bases, leaving 17 bases between them. Germline-derived CDR1 and CDR2 are SGDLS and YYNGEE. The CDR3 DNA follows: TGTGCCAGCAGCCCGAGAATTGTACCCAGCTCCTACAATGAGCAGTTCTTC. Translating gives CASSPRIVPSSYNEQFF.

V usage is TRBV14 and J usage is TRBJ1-6; 7 bases agree with TRBD1. After removal of 0 bases from V and 6 bases from J, the junction contained 2 bases not matched to a gene. The CDR3 covers 15 residues. Germline V gene lookup returns CDR1 SGHDN and CDR2 FVKESK. CDR3 amino acids: CASSQDGTANSPLHF. In DNA, the CDR3 is TGTGCCAGCAGCCAAGATGGGACAGCTAATTCACCCCTCCACTTT.

The genes are TRBV19 and TRBJ1-5; 7 bases align to TRBD1. CDR1 is LNHDA, CDR2 SQIVND, per germline (reference sequence). The CDR3 sequence is 15 residues long. V lost 5 bases to trimming and J lost 3 bases; unmatched junction nucleotides: 7. CDR3 protein: CASSYVTGNNQPQHF. CDR3 coding DNA: TGTGCCAGTAGTTATGTGACAGGGAACAATCAGCCCCAGCATTTT.

This chain connects TRBV18 to TRBJ2-1, with D perhaps being TRBD1 or TRBD2 (6 bases each). Germline loops: CDR1 KGHSH, CDR2 LQKENI. V was trimmed by 0 bases and J by 9 bases, leaving 15 bases between them. This CDR3 spans 15 amino acids. CDR3 loop: CASSPPSGEGGEQFF. The CDR3, as DNA: TGTGCCAGCTCACCACCGTCGGGGGAAGGGGGTGAGCAGTTCTTC.

V gene TRBV25-1 combines with J gene TRBJ2-1; D is perhaps TRBD2 (5 bases). Trimming removed 4 bases from V and 6 bases from J, with 22 bases in between. Germline values: CDR1 MGHDK, CDR2 SYGVNS. The length of the CDR3 is 17 residues. In nucleotides, the CDR3 is TGTGCCAGCAGTGCCGCAAATGGACGGGAAGAGTTCAATGAGCAGTTCTTC. Residues: CASSAANGREEFNEQFF.

V and J are TRBV28 and TRBJ1-4, with 7 nucleotides matching TRBD1. V lost 3 bases, J lost 5 bases, and 6 bases stayed unmatched. This CDR3 contains 15 residues. Germline V CDR1 and CDR2: MDHEN, SYDVKM. CDR3 region: CASSFGGQKNEKLFF. The CDR3 DNA reads TGTGCCAGCAGTTTCGGGGGACAGAAGAATGAAAAACTGTTTTTT.